This T cell receptor (beta chain) comes out of a study of cytomegalovirus exposure and HLA in healthy donors. The CDR3 runs 14 residues. The V gene end was trimmed by 4 bases and the J gene end by 9 bases; junction bases not matched to a gene: 10. Germline V CDR1 and CDR2: SGDLS, YYNGEE. 60 Vbeta and 13 Jbeta primers were used in PCR. Sequencing was performed with immunoSEQ multiplex PCR; in TCRdb, only in-frame clones are kept and a portion is missing. The sample holds just over 150,000 clones; about three quarters are singletons and the top ten take roughly 2%. This clonotype was obtained from a female donor in good health and CMV-seronegative. The chain combines TRBV9 with TRBJ2-4; 7 bases are a match to TRBD2. The sample comprised PBMCs. CDR3 sequence (DNA): TGTGCCAGCAGCACCACTCCTAGCGGCATCATTCAGTACTTC. Translating gives CASSTTPSGIIQYF.